The entry that follows covers one TCR beta chain sequence. Its antigen is undetermined. These data are taken from a study of radiotherapy plus CTLA-4 blockade in lung cancer. Overall study findings and caveats: Dynamics of early blood T cell clones, together with interferon-beta, were reportedly the best predictors of response. Blood TCR clones of tumor origin expanded after radiotherapy plus ipilimumab.

This table comes from immunoSEQ multiplex PCR, and its TCRdb copy is limited to in-frame clones, with some not included. Here the sample spans tens of thousands of clones, 77% being singletons. The germline V and J ends were trimmed by 1 base and 7 bases, with 10 bases remaining between them. Per germline, CDR1 MGHDK and CDR2 SYGVNS. This CDR3 region has 14 residues. The rearrangement links TRBV25-1 to TRBJ1-4; the D gene is possibly TRBD1 (6 bases). The source is a human donor with non-small cell lung cancer who had a complete response to radiotherapy plus ipilimumab. Sequences were derived from peripheral blood, sampled from a patient treated with radiotherapy plus ipilimumab. The CDR3 sequence: CASSESRGSEKLFF. The CDR3 bases are TGTGCCAGCAGTGAATCCAGGGGTAGTGAAAAACTGTTTTTT.